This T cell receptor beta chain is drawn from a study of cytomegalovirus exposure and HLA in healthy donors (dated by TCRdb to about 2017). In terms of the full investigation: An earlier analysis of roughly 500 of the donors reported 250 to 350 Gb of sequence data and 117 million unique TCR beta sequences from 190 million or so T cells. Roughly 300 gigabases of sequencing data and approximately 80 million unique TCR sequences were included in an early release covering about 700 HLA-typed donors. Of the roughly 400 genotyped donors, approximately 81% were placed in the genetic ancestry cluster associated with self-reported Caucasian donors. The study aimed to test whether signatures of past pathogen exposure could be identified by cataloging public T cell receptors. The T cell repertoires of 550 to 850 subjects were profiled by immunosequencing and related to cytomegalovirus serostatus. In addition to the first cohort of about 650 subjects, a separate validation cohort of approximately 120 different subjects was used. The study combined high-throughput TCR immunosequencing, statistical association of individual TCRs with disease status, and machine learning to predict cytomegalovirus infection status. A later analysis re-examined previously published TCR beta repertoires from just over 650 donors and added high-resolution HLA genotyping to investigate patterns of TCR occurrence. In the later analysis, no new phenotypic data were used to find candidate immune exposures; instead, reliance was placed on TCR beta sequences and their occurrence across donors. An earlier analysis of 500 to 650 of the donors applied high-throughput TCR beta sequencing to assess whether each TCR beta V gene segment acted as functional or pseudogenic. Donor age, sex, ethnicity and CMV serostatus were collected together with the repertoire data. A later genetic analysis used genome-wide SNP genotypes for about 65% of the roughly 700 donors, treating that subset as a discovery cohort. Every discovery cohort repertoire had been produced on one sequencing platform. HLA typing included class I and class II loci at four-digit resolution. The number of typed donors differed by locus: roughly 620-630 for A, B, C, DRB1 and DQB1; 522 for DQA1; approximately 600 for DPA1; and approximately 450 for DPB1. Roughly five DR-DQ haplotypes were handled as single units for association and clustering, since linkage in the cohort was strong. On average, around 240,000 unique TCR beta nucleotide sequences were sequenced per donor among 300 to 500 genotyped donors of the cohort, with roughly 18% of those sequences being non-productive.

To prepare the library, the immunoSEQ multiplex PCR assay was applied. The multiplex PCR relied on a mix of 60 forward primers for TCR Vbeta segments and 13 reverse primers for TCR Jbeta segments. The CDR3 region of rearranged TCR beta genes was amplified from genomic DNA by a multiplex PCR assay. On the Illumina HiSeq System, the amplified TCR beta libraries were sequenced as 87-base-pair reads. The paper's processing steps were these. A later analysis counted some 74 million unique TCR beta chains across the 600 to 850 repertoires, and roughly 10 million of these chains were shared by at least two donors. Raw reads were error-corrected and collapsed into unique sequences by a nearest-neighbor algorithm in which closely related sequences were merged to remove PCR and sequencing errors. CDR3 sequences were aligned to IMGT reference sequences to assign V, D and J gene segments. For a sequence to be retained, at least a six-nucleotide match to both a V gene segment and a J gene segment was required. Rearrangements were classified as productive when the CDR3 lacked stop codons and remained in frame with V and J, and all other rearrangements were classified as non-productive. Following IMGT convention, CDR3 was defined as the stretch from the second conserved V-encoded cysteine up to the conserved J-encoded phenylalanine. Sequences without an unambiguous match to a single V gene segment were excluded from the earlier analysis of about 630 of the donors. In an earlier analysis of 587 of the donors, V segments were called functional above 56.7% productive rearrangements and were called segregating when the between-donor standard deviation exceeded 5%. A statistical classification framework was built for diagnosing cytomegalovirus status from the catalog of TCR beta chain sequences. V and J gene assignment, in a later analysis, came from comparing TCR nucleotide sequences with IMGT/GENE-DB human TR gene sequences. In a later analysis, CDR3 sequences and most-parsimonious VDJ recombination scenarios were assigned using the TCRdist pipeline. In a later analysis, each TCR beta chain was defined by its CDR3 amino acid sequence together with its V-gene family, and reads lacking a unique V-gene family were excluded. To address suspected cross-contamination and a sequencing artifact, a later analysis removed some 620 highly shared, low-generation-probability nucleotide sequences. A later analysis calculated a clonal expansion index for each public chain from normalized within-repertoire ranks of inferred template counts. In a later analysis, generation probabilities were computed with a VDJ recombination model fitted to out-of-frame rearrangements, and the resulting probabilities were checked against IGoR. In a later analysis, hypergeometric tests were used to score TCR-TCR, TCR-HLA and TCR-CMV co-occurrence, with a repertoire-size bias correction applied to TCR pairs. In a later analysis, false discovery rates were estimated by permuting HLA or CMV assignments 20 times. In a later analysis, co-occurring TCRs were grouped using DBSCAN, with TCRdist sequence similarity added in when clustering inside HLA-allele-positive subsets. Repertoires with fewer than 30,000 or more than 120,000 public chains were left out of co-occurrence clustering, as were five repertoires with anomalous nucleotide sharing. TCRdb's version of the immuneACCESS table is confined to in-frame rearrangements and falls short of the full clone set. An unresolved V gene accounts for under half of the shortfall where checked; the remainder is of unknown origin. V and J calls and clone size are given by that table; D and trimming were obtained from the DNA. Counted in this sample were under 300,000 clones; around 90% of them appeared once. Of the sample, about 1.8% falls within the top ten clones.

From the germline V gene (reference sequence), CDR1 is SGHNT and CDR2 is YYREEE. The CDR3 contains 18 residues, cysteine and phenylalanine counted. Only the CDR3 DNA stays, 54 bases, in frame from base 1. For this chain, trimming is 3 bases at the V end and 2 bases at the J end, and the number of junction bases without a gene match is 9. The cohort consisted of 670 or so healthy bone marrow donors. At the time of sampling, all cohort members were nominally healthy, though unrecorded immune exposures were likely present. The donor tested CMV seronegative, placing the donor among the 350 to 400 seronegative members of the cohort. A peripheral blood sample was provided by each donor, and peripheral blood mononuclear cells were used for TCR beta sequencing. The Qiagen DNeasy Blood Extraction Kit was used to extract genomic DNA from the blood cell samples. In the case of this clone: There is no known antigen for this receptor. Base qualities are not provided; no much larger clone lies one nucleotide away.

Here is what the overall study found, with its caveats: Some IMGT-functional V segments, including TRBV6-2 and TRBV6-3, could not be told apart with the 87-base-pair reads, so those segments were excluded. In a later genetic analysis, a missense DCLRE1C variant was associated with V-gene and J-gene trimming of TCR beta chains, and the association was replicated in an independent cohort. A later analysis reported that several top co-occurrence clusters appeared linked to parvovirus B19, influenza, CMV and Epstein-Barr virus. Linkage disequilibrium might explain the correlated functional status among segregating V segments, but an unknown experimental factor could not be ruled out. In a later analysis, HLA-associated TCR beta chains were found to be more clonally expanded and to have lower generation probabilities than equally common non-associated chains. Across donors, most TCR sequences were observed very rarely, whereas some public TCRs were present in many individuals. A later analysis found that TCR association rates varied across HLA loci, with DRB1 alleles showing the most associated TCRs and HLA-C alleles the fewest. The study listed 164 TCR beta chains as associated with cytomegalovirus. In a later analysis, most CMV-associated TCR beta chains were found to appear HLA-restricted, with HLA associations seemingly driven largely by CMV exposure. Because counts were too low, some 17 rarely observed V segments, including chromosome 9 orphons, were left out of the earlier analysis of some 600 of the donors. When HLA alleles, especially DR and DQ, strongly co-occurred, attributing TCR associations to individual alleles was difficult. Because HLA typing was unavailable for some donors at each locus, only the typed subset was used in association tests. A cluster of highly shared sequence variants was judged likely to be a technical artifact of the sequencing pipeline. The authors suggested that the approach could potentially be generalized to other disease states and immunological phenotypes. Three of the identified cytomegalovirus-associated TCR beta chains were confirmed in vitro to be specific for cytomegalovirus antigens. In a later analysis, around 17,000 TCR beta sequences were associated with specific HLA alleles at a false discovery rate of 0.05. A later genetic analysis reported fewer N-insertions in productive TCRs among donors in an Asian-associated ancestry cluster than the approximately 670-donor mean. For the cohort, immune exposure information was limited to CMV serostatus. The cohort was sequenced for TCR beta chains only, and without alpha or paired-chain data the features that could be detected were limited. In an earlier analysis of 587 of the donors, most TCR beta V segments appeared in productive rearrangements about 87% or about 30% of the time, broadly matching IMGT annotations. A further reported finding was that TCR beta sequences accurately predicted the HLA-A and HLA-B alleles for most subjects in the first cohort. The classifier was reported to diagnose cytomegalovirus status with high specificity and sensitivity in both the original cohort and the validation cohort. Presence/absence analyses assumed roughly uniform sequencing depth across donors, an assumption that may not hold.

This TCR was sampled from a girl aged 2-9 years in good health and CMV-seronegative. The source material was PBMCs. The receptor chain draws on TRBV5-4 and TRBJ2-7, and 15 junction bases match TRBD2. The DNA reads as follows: TGTGCCAGCAGCTCGGGAGGGACTAGCGGGAGGATCACCTACGAGCAGTACTTC. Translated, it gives CASSSGGTSGRITYEQYF.